These 5 T cell receptor beta chains share one sample of origin, sequenced in a study of blood T cell repertoires in COVID-19 (dated by TCRdb to about 2020). Receptors were amplified or captured by the immunoSEQ multiplex PCR assay. In its TCRdb copy, this immuneACCESS table keeps in-frame sequences only and misses some clones. Where compared with another copy, unresolved V genes explain less than half of these, and the others have no known cause. A total of about 260,000 clones appear in this sample, about 90% of them only once. The leading ten clones occupy 3% to 4% of the sample. The sample consisted of peripheral blood. The source is a middle-aged woman with acute or convalescent COVID-19.

The V gene is TRBV5-1, the J gene TRBJ2-3, with D possibly matching TRBD1 (6 bases). The CDR3 covers 14 residues. Looked up from germline, CDR1 is SGHRS and CDR2 is YFSETQ. The germline V and J ends were trimmed by 3 bases and 2 bases, with 10 bases remaining between them. CDR3 amino acids: CASSSGHITDTQYF. CDR3 DNA sequence: TGCGCCAGCAGCTCGGGACATATCACAGATACGCAGTATTTT.

The chain uses TRBV11-2 and TRBJ2-1; TRBD2 is a possible D gene (6 bases). The CDR3 length is 13 residues. CDR1 SGHAT and CDR2 FQNNGV come from the germline V gene. Trimming took off 7 bases at V and 6 bases at J, with 13 bases between the two ends. The CDR3 loop reads CASNLGGSNEQFF. The CDR3 DNA is TGTGCCAGCAACCTTGGGGGGAGCAATGAGCAGTTCTTC. Variable domain in full (rest from reference TRBV11-2 and TRBJ2-1): EAGVAQSPRYKIIEKRQSVAFWCNPISGHATLYWYQQILGQGPKLLIQFQNNGVVDDSQLPKDRFSAERLKGVDSTLKIQPAKLEDSAVYLCASNLGGSNEQFFGPGTRLTVL.

This clone was detected only once. The chain employs TRBV28 and TRBJ2-7, with a weak D call TRBD2 (6 bases). Germline lookup yields CDR1 MDHEN and CDR2 SYDVKM. The CDR3 has 14 residues. CDR3 in amino acids: CASSLFGGAREQYV. The CDR3 nucleotides are TGTGCCAGCAGCTTATTTGGCGGGGCGCGCGAGCAGTACGTC.

The V gene is TRBV6-5, the J gene TRBJ1-1; 7 nucleotides align to TRBD1. CDR3 length: 12 residues. The germline V gene has CDR1 MNHEY and CDR2 SVGAGI. Unmatched junction bases numbered 3, after V lost 7 bases and J lost 4 bases. The CDR3 coding sequence is TGTGCCAGCACAGGGGGGTCCACTGAAGCTTTCTTT. This translates into CASTGGSTEAFF.

This clone has more than one count but fewer than ten. J is TRBJ1-1 and V is TRBV5-6, with D perhaps TRBD1 (5 bases). Looked up from germline, CDR1 is SGHDT and CDR2 is YYEEEE. V lost 0 bases and J 2 bases, leaving 14 bases between the germline ends. The CDR3 length is 16 residues. The chain's CDR3 is CASSLGRGAGNTEAFF. In DNA, the CDR3 is TGTGCCAGCAGCTTGGGTAGGGGCGCGGGAAACACTGAAGCTTTCTTT.